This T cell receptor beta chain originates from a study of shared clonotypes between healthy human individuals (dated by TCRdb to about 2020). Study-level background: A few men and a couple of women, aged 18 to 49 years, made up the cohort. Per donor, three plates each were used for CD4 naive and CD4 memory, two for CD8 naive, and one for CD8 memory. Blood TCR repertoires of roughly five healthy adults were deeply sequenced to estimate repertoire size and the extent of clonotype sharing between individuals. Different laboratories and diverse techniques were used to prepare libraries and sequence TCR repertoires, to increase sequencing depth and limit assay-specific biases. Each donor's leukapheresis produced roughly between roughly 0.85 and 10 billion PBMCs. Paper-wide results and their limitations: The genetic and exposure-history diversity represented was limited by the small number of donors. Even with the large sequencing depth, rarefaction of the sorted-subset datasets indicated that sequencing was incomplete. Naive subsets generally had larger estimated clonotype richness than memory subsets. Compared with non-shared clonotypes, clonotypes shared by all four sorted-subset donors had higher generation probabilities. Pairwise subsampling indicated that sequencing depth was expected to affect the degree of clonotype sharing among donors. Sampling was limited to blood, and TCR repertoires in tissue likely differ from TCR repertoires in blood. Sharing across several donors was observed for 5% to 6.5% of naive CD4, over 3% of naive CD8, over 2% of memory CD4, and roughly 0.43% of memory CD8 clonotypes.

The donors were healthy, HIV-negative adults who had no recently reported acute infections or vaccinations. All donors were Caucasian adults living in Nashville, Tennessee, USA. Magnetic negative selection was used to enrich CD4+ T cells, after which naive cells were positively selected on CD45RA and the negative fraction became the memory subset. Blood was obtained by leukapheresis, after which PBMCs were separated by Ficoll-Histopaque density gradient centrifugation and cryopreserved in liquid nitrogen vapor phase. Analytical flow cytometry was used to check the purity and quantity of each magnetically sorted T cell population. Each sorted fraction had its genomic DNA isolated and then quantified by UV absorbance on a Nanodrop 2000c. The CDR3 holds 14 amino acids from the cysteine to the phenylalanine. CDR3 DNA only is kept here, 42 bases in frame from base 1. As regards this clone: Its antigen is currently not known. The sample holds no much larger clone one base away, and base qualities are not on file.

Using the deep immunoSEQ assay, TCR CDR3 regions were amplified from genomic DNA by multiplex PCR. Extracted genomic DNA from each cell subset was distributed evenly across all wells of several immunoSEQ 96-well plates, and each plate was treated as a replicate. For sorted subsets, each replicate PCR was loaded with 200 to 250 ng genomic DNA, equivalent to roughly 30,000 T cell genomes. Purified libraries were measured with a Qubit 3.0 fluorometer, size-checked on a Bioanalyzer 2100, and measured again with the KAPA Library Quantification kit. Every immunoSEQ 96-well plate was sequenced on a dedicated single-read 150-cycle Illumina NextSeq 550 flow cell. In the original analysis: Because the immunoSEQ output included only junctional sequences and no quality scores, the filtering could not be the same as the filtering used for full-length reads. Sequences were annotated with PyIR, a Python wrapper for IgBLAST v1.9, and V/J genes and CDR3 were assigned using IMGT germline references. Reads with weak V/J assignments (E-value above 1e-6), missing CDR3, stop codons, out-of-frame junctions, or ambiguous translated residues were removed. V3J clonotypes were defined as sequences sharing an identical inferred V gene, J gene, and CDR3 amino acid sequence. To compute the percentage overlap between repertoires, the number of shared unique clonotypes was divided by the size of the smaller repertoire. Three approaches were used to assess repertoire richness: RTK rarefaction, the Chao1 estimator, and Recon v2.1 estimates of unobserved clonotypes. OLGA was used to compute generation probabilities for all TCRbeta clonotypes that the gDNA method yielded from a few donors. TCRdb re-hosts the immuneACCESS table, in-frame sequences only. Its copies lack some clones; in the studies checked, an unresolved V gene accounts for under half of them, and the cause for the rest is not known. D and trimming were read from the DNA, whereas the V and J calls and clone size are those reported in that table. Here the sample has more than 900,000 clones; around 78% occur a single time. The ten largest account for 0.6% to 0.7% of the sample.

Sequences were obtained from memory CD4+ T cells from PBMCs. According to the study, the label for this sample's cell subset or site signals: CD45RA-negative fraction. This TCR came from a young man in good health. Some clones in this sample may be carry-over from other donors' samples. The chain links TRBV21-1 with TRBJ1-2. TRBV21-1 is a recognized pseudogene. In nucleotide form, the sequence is TGTGCCAGCAGCAAAGAAGAGGGCCGGAGTGGCTACACCTTC. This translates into CASSKEEGRSGYTF.